Following are 10 T cell receptor beta chains from one sample sequenced in a study of Graves' ophthalmopathy and Graves' hyperthyroidism. Amplification targeted the TCR beta CDR3 regions, with RNA transcripts as the source material. First-round RT-PCR used HTBI primers; second-round multiplex PCR followed. Via MiXCR, TCRdb re-called the multiplex PCR reads, giving one row per CDR3 protein. Here the sample spans fewer than 650,000 distinct CDR3 sequences, 20% to 25% being singletons. Specimen: peripheral blood. Every receptor here comes from a woman aged 18 to 35 with stable Graves' hyperthyroidism. Some clones in this sample may be carry-over from other donors' samples.

This clonotype was counted between two and nine times. The chain combines TRBV15 with TRBJ2-7; D is unresolved. The CDR3 spans 14 residues. The V end lost 0 bases, the J end lost 4 bases, and 10 bases lay between the germline ends. Germline V gives CDR1 LNHNV, CDR2 YYDKDF (reference sequence). The DNA of the CDR3 is TGTGCCACCAGCAGAGATACCGGTCCGTACGAGCAGTACTTC. This codes for CATSRDTGPYEQYF.

This clonotype was counted many times. This rearrangement joins TRBV7-3 to TRBJ2-2; weak D call: TRBD2 (6 bases). V was pared by 10 bases and J by 4 bases, with 13 bases between. This CDR3 has 13 residues. Germline values: CDR1 SGHTA, CDR2 FQGTGA. As DNA, the CDR3 is TGTGCCACGCGGGACGGTACCACCGGGGAGCTGTTTTTT. It yields the protein CATRDGTTGELFF.

This clonotype appeared many times. The V call is TRBV5-1, the J call TRBJ2-7; 7 bases agree with TRBD1. The trim removed 6 bases at V and 0 bases at J, leaving 6 bases unmatched. Looked up from germline, CDR1 is SGHRS and CDR2 is YFSETQ. The CDR3 covers 14 residues. The CDR3 nucleotides read TGCGCCAGCACCTACCGGGACAGCTCCTACGAGCAGTACTTC. Amino acids: CASTYRDSSYEQYF.

This clonotype appeared many times. This rearrangement joins TRBV12-3 or TRBV12-4 to TRBJ2-5; the match to TRBD2 covers 8 bases. The CDR3 is 15 residues long. The V gene end was trimmed by 4 bases and the J gene end by 4 bases; junction bases not matched to a gene: 8. Written as DNA, the CDR3 is TGTGCCAGCAGTTCGGGGCGGGAGGTCAGAGAGACCCAGTACTTC. Translating it yields CASSSGREVRETQYF.

This sequence joins TRBV19 and TRBJ1-1, with 10 bases aligning to TRBD1. The germline CDR1 and CDR2 sequences are LNHDA and SQIVND (reference sequence). The V and J ends lost 6 bases and 11 bases, in that order; junction bases with no gene match: 9. The CDR3 runs 13 residues. The CDR3 DNA reads TGTGCCAGTAGAGGACAGGGGGGAGTTTTGGCTTTCTTT. This encodes CASRGQGGVLAFF.

The gene calls are TRBV12-3 or TRBV12-4 and TRBJ2-7; 8 nucleotides line up with TRBD1. The CDR3 covers 15 residues. V shed 2 bases, J shed 6 bases, and the junction held 9 bases outside the gene matches. CDR3 region: CASSLRDRKLGEQYF. In DNA form, the CDR3 reads TGTGCCAGCAGTTTAAGGGACAGGAAACTCGGCGAGCAGTACTTC.

This clonotype was recorded at least ten times. This chain links TRBV6-1 with TRBJ1-2; a weak D match, TRBD1 (5 bases). The CDR3 sequence is 12 residues long. From germline, CDR1 is MNHNS and CDR2 SASEGT. V was clipped by 4 bases and J by 6 bases, with 9 bases between them. CDR3 residues: CASSARGHGYTF. The CDR3 DNA reads TGTGCCAGCAGTGCTAGGGGCCATGGCTACACCTTC.

This clonotype occurred many times. The chain couples TRBV12-3 or TRBV12-4 to TRBJ1-2; a weak D match, TRBD1 (5 bases). The ends were cut back, 3 bases at V and 2 bases at J, with 19 bases in the middle. There are 17 residues in the CDR3. The CDR3 loop is CASSFEGPSSWNYGYTF. The DNA for the CDR3 is TGTGCCAGCAGTTTTGAGGGGCCTTCCAGCTGGAACTATGGCTACACCTTC.

CDR3 bases: TGTGCCAGCAGCTTAGAAGTCACCGGTACGCCCCAGCATTTT. This encodes CASSLEVTGTPQHF. The chain couples TRBV11-2 to TRBJ1-5; D is ambiguous. Looked up from germline, CDR1 is SGHAT and CDR2 is FQNNGV. The CDR3 length is 14 residues. V lost 0 bases, J lost 9 bases, and 12 bases lay in between.

This clonotype showed up just a few times. This chain joins TRBV11-2 and TRBJ1-1, with 9 bases matching TRBD1. Germline values: CDR1 SGHAT, CDR2 FQNNGV. After removal of 5 bases from V and 3 bases from J, the junction contained 10 bases not matched to a gene. The CDR3 has 16 residues. The CDR3 nucleotides are TGTGCCAGCAGCCCCACAGGGGGCCGCCTGGACACTGAAGCTTTCTTT. Its protein is CASSPTGGRLDTEAFF.